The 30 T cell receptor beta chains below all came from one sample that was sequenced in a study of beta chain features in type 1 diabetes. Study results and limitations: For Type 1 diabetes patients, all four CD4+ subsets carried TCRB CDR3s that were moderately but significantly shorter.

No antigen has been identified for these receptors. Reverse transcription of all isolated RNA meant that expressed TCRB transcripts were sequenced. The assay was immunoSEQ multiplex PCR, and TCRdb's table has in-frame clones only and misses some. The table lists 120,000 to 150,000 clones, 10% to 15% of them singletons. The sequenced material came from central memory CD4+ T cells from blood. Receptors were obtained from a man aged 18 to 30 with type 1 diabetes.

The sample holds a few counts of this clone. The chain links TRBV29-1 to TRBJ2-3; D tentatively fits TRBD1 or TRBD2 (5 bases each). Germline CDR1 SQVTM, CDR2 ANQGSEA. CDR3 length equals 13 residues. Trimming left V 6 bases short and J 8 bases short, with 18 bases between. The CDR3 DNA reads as TGCAGCGTGGGGGAAATAGGGGTGGGTACGCAGTATTTT. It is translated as CSVGEIGVGTQYF.

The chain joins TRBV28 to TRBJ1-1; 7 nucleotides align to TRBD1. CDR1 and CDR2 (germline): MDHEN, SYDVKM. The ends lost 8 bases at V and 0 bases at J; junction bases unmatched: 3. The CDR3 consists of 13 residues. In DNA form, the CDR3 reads TGTGCCAGCCAGGACAGGATGAACACTGAAGCTTTCTTT. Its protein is CASQDRMNTEAFF.

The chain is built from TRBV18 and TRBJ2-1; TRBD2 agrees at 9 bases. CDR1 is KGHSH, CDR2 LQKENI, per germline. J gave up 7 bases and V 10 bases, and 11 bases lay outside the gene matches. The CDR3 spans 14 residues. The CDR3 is CATRGSGGQNEQFF. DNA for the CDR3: TGTGCCACCCGGGGTAGCGGGGGCCAGAATGAGCAGTTCTTC. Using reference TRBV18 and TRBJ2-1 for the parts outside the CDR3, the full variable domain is NAGVMQNPRHLVRRRGQEARLRCSPMKGHSHVYWYRQLPEEGLKFMVYLQKENIIDESGMPKERFSAEFPKEGPSILRIQQVVRGDSAAYFCATRGSGGQNEQFFGPGTRLTVL.

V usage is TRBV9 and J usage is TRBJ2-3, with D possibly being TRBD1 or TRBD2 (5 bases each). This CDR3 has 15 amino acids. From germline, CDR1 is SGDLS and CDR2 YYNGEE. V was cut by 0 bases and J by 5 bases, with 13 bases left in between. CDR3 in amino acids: CASSVGGVRGDTQYF. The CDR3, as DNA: TGTGCCAGCAGCGTAGGAGGGGTACGGGGAGATACGCAGTATTTT.

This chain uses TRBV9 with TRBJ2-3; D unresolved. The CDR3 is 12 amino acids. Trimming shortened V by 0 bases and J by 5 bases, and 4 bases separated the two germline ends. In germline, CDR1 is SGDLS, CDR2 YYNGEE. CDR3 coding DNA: TGTGCCAGCAGCGTAGCGGAAGATACGCAGTATTTT. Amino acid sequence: CASSVAEDTQYF.

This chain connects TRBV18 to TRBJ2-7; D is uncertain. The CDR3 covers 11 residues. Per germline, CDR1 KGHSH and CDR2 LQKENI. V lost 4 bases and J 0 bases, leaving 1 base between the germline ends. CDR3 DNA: TGTGCCAGCTCACACTCCTACGAGCAGTACTTC. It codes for CASSHSYEQYF.

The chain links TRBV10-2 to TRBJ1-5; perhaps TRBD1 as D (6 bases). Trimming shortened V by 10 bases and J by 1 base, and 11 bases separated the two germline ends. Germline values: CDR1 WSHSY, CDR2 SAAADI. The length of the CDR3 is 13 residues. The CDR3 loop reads CATGVESNQPQHF. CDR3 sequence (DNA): TGCGCCACAGGGGTTGAGAGCAATCAGCCCCAGCATTTT.

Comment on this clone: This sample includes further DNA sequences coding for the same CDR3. The CDR3 reads CASSLGGQSNQPQHF. The CDR3 nucleotides read TGCGCCAGCAGCTTGGGAGGACAGAGCAATCAGCCCCAGCATTTT. The chain combines TRBV5-1 with TRBJ1-5; D perhaps matches TRBD1 (6 bases). V was clipped by 0 bases and J by 1 base, with 8 bases between them. The germline gives CDR1 SGHRS, CDR2 YFSETQ. The CDR3 spans 15 residues.

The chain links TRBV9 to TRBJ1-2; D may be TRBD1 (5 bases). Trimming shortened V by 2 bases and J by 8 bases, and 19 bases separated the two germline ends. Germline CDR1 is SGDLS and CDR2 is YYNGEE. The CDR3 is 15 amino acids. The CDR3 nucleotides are TGTGCCAGCAGCGTCGATGGGCCTCGGGGCCAGGGCTACACCTTC. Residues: CASSVDGPRGQGYTF.

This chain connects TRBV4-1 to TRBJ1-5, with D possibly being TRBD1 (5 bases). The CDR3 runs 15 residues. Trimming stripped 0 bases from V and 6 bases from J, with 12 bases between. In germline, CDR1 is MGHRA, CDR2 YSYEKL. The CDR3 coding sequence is TGCGCCAGCAGCCAAGAGATAGGGGCCGGTCAGCCCCAGCATTTT. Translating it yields CASSQEIGAGQPQHF.

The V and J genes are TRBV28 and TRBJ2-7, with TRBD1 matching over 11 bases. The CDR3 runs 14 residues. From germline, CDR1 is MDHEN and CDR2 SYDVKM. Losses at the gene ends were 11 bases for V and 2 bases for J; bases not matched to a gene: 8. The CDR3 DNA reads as TGTGCCCATAAAGGGACAGGGGGAACCTACGAGCAGTACTTC. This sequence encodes CAHKGTGGTYEQYF.

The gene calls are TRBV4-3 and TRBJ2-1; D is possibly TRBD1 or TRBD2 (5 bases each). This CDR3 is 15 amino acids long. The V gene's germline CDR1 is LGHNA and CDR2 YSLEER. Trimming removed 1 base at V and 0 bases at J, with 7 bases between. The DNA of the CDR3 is TGCGCCAGCAGCCAAGGGGGGTCCTCCTACAATGAGCAGTTCTTC. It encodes CASSQGGSSYNEQFF.

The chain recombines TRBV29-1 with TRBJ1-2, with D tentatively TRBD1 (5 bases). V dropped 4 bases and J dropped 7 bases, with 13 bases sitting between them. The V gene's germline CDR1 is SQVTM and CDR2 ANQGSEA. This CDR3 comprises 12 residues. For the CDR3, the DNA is TGCAGCGTTGCCTCTGGGGCGGTTGGCTACACCTTC. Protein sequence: CSVASGAVGYTF.

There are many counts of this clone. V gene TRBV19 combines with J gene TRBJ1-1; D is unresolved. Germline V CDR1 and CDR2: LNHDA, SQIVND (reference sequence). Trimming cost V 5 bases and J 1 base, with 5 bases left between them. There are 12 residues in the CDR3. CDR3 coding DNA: TGTGCCAGTAGTTTGGGGAACACTGAAGCTTTCTTT. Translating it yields CASSLGNTEAFF.

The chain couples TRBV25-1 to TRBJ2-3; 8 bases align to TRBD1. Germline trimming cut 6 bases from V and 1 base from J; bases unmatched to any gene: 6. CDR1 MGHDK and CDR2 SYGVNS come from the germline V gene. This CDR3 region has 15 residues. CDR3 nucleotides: TGTGCCAGCAGGCAGGGGGCGCGGGGCACAGATACGCAGTATTTT. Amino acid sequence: CASRQGARGTDTQYF.

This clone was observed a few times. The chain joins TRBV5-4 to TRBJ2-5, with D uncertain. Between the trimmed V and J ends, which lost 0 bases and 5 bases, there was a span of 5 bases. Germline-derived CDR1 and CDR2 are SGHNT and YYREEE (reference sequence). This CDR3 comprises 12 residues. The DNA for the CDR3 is TGTGCCAGCAGCTTGGAGTGGGAGACCCAGTACTTC. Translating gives CASSLEWETQYF.

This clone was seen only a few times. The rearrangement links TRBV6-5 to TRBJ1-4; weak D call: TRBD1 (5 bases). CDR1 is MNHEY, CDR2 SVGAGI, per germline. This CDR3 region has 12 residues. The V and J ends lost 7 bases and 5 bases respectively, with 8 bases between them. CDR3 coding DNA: TGTGCCAGCACCAGACAGAATGAAAAACTGTTTTTT. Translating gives CASTRQNEKLFF.

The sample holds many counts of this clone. In nucleotides, the CDR3 is TGTGCCAGCGCTATAGCGGGCTCCTACGAGCAGTACTTC. It encodes CASAIAGSYEQYF. The chain has TRBV6-6 and TRBJ2-7, with TRBD2 identical over 7 bases. With V trimmed by 8 bases and J by 0 bases, 4 bases remained unmatched. The CDR3 runs to 13 residues. Germline assignment: CDR1 MNHNY and CDR2 SVGAGI (reference sequence).

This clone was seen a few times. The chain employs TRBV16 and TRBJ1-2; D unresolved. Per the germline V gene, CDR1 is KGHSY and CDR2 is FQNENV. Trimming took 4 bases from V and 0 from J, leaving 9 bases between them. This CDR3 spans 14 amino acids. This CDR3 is CASSRWDSNYGYTF. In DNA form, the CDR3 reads TGTGCCAGCAGCCGTTGGGATTCTAACTATGGCTACACCTTC.

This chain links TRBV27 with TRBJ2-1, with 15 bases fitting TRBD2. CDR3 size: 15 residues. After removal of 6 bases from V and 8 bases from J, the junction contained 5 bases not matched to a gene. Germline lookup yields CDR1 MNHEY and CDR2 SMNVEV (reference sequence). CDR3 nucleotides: TGTGCCAGCAGAAGGACTAGCGGGGGGGAATATGAGCAGTTCTTC. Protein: CASRRTSGGEYEQFF.

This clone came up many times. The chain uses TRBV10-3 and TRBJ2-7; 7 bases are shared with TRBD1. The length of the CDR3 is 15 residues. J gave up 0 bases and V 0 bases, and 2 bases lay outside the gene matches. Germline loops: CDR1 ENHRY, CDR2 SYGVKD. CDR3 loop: CAISESWDSSYEQYF. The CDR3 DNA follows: TGTGCCATCAGTGAGTCCTGGGACAGCTCCTACGAGCAGTACTTC.

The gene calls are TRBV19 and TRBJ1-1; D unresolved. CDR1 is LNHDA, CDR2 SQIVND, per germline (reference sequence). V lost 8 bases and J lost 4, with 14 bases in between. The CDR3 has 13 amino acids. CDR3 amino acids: CASRADVITEAFF. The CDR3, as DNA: TGTGCCAGTCGGGCGGACGTCATCACTGAAGCTTTCTTT.

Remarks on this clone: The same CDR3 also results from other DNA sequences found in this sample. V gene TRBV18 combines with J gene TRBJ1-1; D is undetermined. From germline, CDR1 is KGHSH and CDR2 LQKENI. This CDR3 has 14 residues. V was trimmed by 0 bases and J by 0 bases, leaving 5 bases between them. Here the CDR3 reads CASSPPGLNTEAFF. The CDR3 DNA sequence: TGTGCCAGCTCACCACCAGGGCTGAACACTGAAGCTTTCTTT.

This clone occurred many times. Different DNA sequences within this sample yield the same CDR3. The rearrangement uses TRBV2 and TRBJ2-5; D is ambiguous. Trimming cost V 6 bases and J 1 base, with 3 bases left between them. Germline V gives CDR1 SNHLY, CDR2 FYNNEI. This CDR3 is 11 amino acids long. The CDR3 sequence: CASSFQETQYF. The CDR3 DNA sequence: TGTGCCAGCAGCTTCCAAGAGACCCAGTACTTC.

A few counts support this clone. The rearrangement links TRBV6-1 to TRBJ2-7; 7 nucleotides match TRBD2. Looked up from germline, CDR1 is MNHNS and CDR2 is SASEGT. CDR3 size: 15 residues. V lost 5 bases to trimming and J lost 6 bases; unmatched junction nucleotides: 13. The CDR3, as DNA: TGTGCCAGCAGTACTCCAGGGAGGGCCACCGGCGAGCAGTACTTC. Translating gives CASSTPGRATGEQYF.

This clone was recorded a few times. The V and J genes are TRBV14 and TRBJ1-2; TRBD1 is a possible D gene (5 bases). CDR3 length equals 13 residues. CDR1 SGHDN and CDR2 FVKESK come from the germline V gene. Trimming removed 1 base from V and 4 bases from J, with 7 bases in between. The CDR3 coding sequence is TGTGCCAGCAGCCAAGCCCAGGGCTATGGCTACACCTTC. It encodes CASSQAQGYGYTF.

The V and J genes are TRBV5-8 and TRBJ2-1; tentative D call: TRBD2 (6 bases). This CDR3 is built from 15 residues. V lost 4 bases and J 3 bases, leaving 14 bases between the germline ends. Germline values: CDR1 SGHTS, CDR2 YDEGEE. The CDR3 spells CASSTNLGGYNEQFF. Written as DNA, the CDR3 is TGTGCCAGCAGCACGAATCTCGGGGGCTACAATGAGCAGTTCTTC.

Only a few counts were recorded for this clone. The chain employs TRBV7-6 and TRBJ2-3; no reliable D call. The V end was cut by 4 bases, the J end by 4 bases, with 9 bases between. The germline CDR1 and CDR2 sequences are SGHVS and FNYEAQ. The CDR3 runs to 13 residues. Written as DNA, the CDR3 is TGTGCCAGCAGCTGGAGTAAAGCAGATACGCAGTATTTT. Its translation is CASSWSKADTQYF.

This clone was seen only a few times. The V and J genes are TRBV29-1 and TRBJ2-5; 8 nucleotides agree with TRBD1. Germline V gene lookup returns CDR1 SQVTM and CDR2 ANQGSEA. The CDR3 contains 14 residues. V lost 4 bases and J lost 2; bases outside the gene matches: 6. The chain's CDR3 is CSVVRGQQQETQYF. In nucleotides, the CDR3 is TGCAGCGTTGTCAGGGGGCAACAACAAGAGACCCAGTACTTC.

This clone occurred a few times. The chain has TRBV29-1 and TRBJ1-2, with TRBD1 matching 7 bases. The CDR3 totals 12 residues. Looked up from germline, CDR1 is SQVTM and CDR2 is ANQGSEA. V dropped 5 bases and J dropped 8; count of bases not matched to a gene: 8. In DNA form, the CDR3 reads TGCAGCGTTATCAGGGGGATGGAAGGCTACACCTTC. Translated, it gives CSVIRGMEGYTF.